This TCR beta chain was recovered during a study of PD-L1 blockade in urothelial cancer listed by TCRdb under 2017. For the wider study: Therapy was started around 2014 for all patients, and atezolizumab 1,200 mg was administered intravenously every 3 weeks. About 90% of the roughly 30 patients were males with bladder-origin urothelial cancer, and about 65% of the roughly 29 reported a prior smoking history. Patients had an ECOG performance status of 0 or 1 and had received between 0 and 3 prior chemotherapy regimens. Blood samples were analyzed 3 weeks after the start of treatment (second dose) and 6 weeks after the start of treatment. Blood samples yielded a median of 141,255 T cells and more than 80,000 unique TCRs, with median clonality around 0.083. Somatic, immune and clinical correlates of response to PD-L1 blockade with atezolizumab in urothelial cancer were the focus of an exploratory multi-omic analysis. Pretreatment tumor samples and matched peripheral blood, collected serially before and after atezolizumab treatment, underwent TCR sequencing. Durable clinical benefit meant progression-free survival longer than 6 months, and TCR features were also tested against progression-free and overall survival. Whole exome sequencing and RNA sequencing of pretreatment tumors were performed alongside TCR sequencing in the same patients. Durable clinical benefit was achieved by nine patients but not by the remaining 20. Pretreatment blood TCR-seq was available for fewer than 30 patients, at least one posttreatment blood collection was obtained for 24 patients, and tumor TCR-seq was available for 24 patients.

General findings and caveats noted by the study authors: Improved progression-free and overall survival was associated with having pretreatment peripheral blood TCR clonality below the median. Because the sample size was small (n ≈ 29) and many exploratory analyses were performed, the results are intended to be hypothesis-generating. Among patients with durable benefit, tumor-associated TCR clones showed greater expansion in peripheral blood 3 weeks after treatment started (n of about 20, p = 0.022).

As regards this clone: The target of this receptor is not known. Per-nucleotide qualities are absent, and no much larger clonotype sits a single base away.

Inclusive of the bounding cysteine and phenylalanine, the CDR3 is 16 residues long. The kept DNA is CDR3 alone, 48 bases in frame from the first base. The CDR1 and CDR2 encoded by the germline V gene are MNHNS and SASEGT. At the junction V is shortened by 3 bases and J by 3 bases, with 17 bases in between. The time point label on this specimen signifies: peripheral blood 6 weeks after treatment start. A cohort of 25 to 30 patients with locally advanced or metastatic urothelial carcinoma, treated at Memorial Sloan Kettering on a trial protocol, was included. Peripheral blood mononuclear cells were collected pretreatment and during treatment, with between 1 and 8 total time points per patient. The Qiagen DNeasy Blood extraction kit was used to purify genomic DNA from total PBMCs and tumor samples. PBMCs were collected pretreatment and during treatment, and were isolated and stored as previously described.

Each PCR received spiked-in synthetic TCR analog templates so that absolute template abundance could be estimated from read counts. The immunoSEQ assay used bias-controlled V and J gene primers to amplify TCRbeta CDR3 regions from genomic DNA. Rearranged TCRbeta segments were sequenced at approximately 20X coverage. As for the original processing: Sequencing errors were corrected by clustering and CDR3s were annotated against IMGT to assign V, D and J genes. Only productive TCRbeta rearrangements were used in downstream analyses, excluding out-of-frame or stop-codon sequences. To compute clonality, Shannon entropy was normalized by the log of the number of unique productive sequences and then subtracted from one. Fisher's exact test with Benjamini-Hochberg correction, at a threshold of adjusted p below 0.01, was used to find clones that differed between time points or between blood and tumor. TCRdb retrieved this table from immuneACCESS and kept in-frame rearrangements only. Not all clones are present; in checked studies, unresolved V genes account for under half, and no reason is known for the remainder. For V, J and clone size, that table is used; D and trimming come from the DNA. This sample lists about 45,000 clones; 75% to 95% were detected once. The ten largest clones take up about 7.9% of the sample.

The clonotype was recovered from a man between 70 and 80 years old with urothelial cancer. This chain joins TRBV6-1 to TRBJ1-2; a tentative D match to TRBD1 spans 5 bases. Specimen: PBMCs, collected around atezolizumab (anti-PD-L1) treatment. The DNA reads TGTGCCAGCAGTGATAAGACAGAGGCCGAACACTATGGCTACACCTTC. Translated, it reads CASSDKTEAEHYGYTF.